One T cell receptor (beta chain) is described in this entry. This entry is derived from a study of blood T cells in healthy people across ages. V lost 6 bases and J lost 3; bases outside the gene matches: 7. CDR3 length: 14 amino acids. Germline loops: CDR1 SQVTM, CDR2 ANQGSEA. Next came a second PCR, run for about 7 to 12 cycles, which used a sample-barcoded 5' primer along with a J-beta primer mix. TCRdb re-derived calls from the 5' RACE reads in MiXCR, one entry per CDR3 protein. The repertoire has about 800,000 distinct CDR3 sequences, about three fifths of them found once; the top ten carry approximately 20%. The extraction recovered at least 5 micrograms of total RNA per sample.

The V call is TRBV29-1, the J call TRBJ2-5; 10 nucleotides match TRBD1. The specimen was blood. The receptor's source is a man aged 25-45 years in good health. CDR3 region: CSVRPGQGKETQYF. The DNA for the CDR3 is TGCAGCGTAAGGCCGGGACAGGGGAAAGAGACCCAGTACTTC.